This T cell receptor (beta chain) emerged from a study of T cell repertoires and leukemia-associated antigens. Study as a whole: Approximately 15 million effective reads came from all samples combined.

Without fetal bovine serum, CD3+ T cells were rested overnight. By share of the sample, this clonotype is medium-sized (0.01 to 0.1%). Its antigen is currently unknown. TCRdb itself ran the 5' RACE reads through MiXCR, one entry per CDR3 protein. The table lists about 11,000 distinct CDR3 sequences, 35% to 45% of them singletons. CDR1 SGHRS and CDR2 YFSETQ come from the germline V gene. This CDR3 is 17 amino acids long. V shed 0 bases and J shed 5 bases, with 17 bases lying between them. Study-wide results and limits: Whether expanded clones are antigen-specific and functional remains untested.

Sequenced material: CD3+ T cells sorted from blood and cultured. The chain couples TRBV5-1 to TRBJ2-2, with TRBD1 as a possible D gene (5 bases). This sequence originates from a female donor in good health. The CDR3 DNA follows: TGCGCCAGCAGCTTGGCCGAAGGGGCCCTGAGGACCGGGGAGCTGTTTTTT. Amino acid sequence: CASSLAEGALRTGELFF.